This T cell receptor (beta chain) was sequenced during a study of T cell responses to AZD1222 COVID-19 vaccine. Study summary: Some second doses came at about 4 weeks and others at about 12 weeks; these were pooled. Study-wide findings and caveats: Rises in breadth and depth of Spike-specific TCRs came after two AZD1222 doses. Reports say nearly half of spike-specific TCRs go after unmutated variant regions. The donor cohort was predominantly white British with a female majority, and clonal diversity may have been underestimated.

Profiling relied on immunoSEQ multiplex PCR, and the TCRdb table lists in-frame clones only, not all of them. The sample has 120,000 or so clones, over 75% seen once; the top ten hold over 9.5%. This clone has a single count. What it binds is unknown. V lost 4 bases to trimming and J lost 0 bases; unmatched junction nucleotides: 2. Germline CDR1 reads SEHNR; CDR2 reads FQNEAQ (reference sequence). CDR3 length equals 15 residues. The sequence came from an adult in good health. This chain joins TRBV7-9 and TRBJ2-7, with 11 bases identical to TRBD2. The sample was peripheral blood, taken on day 0 of AZD1222 vaccination. The CDR3 sequence: CASSSSGGSSYEQYF. The CDR3, as DNA: TGTGCCAGCAGCTCTAGCGGGGGGAGCTCCTACGAGCAGTACTTC.